This T cell receptor beta chain is from a study of blood T cell repertoires in COVID-19. Study-wide background: The samples span acute and convalescent COVID-19 from the United States, Italy and Spain. Sources were T cells, B-cell-depleted T cells, or PBMCs; the material itself was cDNA or gDNA.

Comments on this clone: Other DNA sequences from this sample encode an identical CDR3 as well.

Repertoires were generated with immunoSEQ multiplex PCR, while TCRdb's copy carries only in-frame clones and drops some. This sample has 150,000 to 200,000 clones, with 80% to 90% found just once. V lost 6 bases, J lost 3 bases, and 2 bases stayed unmatched. The CDR3 is made up of 13 amino acids. Germline-derived CDR1 and CDR2 are SNHLY and FYNNEI. Sequencing used peripheral blood. V gene TRBV2 combines with J gene TRBJ1-5, with TRBD1 identical over 7 bases. The TCR was taken from a man aged 55 to 70 with acute or convalescent COVID-19. CDR3 amino acids: CASRGQVNQPQHF. CDR3 nucleotides: TGTGCCAGCAGAGGACAGGTCAATCAGCCCCAGCATTTT.